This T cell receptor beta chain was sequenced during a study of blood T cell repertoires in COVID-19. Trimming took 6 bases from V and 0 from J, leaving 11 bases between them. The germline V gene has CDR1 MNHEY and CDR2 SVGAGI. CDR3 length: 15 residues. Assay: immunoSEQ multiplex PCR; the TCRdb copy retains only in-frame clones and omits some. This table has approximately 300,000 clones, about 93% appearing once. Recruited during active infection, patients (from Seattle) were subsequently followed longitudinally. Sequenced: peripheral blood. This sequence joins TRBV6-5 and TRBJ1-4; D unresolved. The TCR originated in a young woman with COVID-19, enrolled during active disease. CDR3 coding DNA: TGTGCCAGCAGGGCCCTCTCTGCAACTAATGAAAAACTGTTTTTT. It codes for CASRALSATNEKLFF.